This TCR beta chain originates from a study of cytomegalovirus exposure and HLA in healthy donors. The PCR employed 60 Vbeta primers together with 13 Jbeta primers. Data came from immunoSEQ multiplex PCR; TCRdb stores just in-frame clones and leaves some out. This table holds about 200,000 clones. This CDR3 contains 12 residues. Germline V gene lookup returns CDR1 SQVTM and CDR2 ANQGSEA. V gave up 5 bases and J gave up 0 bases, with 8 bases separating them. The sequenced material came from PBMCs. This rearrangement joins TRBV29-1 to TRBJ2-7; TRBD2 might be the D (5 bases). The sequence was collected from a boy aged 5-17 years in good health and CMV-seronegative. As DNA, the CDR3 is TGCAGCGTTTTCGGACTCTCCTACGAGCAGTACTTC. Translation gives CSVFGLSYEQYF.